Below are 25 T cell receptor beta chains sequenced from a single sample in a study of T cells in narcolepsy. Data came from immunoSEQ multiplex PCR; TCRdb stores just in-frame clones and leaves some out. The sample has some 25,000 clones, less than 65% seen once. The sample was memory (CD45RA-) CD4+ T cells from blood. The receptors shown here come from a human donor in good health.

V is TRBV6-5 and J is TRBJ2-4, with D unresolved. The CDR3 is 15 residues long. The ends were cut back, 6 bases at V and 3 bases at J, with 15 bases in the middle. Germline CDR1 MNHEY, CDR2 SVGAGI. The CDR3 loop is CASRGAAQDKNIQYF. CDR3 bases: TGTGCCAGCAGAGGTGCAGCTCAGGACAAAAACATTCAGTACTTC.

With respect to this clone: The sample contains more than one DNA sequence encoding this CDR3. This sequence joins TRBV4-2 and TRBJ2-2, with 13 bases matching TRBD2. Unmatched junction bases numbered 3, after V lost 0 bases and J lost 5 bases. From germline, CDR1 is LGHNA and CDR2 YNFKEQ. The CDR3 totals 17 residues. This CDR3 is CASSQELAGGRTGELFF. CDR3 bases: TGTGCCAGCAGCCAAGAACTAGCGGGAGGGCGGACCGGGGAGCTGTTTTTT.

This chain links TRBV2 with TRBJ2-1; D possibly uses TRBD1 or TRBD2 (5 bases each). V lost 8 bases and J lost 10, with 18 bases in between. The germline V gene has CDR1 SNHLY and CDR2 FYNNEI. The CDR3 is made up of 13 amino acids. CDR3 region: CASATRGRREQFF. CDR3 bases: TGTGCCAGCGCAACGAGGGGCCGCAGGGAGCAGTTCTTC.

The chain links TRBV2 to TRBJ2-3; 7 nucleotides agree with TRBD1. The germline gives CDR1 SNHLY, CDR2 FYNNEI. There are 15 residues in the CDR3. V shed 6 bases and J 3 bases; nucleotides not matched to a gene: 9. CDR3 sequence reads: CASRSARQGTDTQYF. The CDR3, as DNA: TGTGCCAGCAGATCCGCTAGACAGGGAACAGATACGCAGTATTTT.

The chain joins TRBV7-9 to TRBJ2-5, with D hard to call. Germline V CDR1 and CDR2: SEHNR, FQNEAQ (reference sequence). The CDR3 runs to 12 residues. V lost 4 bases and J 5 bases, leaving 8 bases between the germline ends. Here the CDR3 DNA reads TGTGCCAGCAGCTCGACGGTCGAGACCCAGTACTTC. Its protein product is CASSSTVETQYF.

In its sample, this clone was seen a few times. The DNA for the CDR3 is TGTGCCAGCAGCCCCGGGACTCTCAAAAACATTCAGTACTTC. This sequence encodes CASSPGTLKNIQYF. The gene calls are TRBV5-6 and TRBJ2-4; D may be TRBD2 (6 bases). CDR3 length: 14 amino acids. Germline CDR1 is SGHDT and CDR2 is YYEEEE. V lost 4 bases, J lost 3 bases, and 11 bases lay in between. Using reference TRBV5-6 and TRBJ2-4 for the parts outside the CDR3, the full variable domain is DAGVTQSPTHLIKTRGQQVTLRCSPKSGHDTVSWYQQALGQGPQFIFQYYEEEERQRGNFPDRFSGHQFPNYSSELNVNALLLGDSALYLCASSPGTLKNIQYFGAGTRLSVL.

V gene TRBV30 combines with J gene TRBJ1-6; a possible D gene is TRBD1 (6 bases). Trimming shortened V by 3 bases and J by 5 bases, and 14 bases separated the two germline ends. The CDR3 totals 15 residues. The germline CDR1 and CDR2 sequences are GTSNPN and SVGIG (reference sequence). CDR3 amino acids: CAWSPGTPNNSPLHF. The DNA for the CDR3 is TGTGCCTGGAGCCCCGGGACACCAAATAATTCACCCCTCCACTTT.

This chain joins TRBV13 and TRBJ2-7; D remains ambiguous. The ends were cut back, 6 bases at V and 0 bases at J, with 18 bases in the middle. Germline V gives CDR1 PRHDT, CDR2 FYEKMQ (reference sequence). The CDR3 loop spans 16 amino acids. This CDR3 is CASSHSEIGYSYEQYF. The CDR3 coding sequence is TGTGCCAGCAGTCACTCCGAAATTGGCTACTCCTACGAGCAGTACTTC. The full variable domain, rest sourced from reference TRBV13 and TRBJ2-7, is AAGVIQSPRHLIKEKRETATLKCYPIPRHDTVYWYQQGPGQDPQFLISFYEKMQSDKGSIPDRFSAQQFSDYHSELNMSSLELGDSALYFCASSHSEIGYSYEQYFGPGTRLTVT.

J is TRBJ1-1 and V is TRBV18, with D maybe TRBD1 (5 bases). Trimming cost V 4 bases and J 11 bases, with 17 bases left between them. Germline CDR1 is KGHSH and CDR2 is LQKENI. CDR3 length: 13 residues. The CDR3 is CASSLDIYKDAFF. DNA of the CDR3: TGTGCCAGCTCACTGGACATCTATAAGGACGCTTTCTTT. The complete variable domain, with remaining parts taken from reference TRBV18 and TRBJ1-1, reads NAGVMQNPRHLVRRRGQEARLRCSPMKGHSHVYWYRQLPEEGLKFMVYLQKENIIDESGMPKERFSAEFPKEGPSILRIQQVVRGDSAAYFCASSLDIYKDAFFGQGTRLTVV.

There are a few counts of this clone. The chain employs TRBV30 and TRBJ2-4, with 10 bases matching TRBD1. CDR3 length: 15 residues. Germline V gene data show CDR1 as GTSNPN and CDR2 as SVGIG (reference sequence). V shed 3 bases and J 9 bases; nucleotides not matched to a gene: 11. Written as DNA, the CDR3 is TGTGCCTGGAGCGGACAGGGGGGTCCGAAAGTCATTCAGTACTTC. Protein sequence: CAWSGQGGPKVIQYF.

The CDR3 protein is CASSMGDIEDEQYF. CDR3 bases: TGTGCCAGTAGTATGGGGGACATCGAAGACGAGCAGTACTTC. This chain links TRBV19 with TRBJ2-7, with D perhaps TRBD1 (6 bases). The CDR3 has 14 residues. Per germline, CDR1 LNHDA and CDR2 SQIVND (reference sequence). Trimming stripped 3 bases from V and 5 bases from J, with 14 bases between.

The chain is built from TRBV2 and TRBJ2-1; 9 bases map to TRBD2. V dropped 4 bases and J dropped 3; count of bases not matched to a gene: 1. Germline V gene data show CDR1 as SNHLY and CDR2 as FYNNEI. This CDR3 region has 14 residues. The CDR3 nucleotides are TGTGCCAGCAGTGCGACTAGCGGCTACAATGAGCAGTTCTTC. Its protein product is CASSATSGYNEQFF.

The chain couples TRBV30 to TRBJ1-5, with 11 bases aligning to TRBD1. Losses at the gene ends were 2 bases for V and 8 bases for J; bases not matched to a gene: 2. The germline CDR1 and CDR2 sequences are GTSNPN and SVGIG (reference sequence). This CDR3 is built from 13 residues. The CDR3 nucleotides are TGTGCCTGGAGTCGGGACAGGGGGGAGCCCCAGCATTTT. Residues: CAWSRDRGEPQHF.

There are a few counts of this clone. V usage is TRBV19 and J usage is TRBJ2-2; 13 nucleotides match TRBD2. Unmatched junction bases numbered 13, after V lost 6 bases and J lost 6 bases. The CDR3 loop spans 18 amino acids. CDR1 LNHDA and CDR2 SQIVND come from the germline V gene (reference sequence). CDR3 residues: CASRRLAGGPHGPGELFF. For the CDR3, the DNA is TGTGCCAGTAGGAGACTAGCGGGAGGACCCCATGGTCCCGGGGAGCTGTTTTTT.

DNA for the CDR3: TGCGCCAGCAGCTTGGATTCTAGTTACAATGAGCAGTTCTTC. It yields the protein CASSLDSSYNEQFF. V usage is TRBV5-1 and J usage is TRBJ2-1; unclear D gene. CDR1 is SGHRS, CDR2 YFSETQ, per germline. V shed 0 bases and J shed 4 bases, with 8 bases lying between them. CDR3 size: 14 residues.

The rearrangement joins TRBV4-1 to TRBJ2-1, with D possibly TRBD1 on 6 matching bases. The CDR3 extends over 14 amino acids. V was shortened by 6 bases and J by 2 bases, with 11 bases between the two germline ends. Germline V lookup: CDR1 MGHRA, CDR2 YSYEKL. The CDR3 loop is CASSSGQAYNEQFF. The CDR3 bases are TGCGCCAGCAGTTCGGGACAAGCCTACAATGAGCAGTTCTTC.

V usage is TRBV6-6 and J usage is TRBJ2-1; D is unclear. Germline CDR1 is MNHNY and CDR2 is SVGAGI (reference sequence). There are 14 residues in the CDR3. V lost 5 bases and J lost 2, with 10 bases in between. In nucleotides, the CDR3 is TGTGCCAGCAGTGACGCCGGTACCTACAATGAGCAGTTCTTC. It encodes CASSDAGTYNEQFF.

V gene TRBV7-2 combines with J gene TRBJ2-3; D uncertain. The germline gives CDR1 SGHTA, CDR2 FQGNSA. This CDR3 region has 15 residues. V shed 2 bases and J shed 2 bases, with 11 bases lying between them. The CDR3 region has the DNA TGTGCCAGCAGCTTACACACACAGAACACAGATACGCAGTATTTT. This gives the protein CASSLHTQNTDTQYF.

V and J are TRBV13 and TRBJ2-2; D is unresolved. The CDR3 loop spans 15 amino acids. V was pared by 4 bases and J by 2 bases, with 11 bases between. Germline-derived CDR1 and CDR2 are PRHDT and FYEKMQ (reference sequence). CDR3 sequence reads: CASSSHSGNTGELFF. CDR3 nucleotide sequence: TGTGCCAGCAGCTCCCACTCCGGAAACACCGGGGAGCTGTTTTTT.

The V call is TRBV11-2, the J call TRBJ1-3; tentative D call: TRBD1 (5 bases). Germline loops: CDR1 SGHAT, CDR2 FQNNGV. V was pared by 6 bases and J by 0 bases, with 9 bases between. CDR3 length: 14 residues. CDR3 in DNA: TGTGCCAGCAGTAGGGGCTTCTCTGGAAACACCATATATTTT. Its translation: CASSRGFSGNTIYF.

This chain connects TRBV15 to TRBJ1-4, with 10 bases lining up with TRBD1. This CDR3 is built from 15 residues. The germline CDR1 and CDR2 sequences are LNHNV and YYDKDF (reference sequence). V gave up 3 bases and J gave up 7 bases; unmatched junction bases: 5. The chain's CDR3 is CATSRDRGTVEKLFF. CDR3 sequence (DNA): TGTGCCACCAGCAGGGACAGGGGGACGGTTGAAAAACTGTTTTTT. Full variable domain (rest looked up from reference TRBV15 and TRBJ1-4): DAMVIQNPRYQVTQFGKPVTLSCSQTLNHNVMYWYQQKSSQAPKLLFHYYDKDFNNEADTPDNFQSRRPNTSFCFLDIRSPGLGDTAMYLCATSRDRGTVEKLFFGSGTQLSVL.

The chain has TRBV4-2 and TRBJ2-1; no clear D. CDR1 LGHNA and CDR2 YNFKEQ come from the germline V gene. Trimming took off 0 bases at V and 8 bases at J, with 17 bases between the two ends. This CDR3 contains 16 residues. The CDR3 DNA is TGTGCCAGCAGCCAAGATCTTGAAAGCATGGTCGATGAGCAGTTCTTC. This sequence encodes CASSQDLESMVDEQFF.

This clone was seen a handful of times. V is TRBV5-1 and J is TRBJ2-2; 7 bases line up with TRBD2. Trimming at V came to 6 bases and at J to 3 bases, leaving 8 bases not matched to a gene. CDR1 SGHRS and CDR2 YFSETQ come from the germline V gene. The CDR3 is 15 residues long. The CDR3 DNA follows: TGCGCCAGCAAAGGAGCGGGGTCGGACACCGGGGAGCTGTTTTTT. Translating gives CASKGAGSDTGELFF.

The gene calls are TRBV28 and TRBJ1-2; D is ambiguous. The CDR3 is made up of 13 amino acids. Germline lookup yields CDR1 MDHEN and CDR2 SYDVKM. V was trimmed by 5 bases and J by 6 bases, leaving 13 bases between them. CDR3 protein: CASSPTRNDGYTF. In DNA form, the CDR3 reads TGTGCCAGCAGTCCGACAAGAAATGATGGCTACACCTTC.

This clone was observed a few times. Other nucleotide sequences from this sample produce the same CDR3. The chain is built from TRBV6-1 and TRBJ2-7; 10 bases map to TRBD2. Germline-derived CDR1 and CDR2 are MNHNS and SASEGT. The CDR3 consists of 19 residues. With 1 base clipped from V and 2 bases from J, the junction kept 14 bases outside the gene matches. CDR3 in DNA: TGTGCCAGCAGTGAAGGGGTTGGGGCGAGCGGGGGGGCCCCCTACGAGCAGTACTTC. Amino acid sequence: CASSEGVGASGGAPYEQYF.